This T cell receptor beta chain was sequenced in a study of shared clonotypes between healthy human individuals (TCRdb year 2020). In the study overall: Three men and two women, aged 18 to 49 years, made up the cohort. For each donor, CD4 naive and CD4 memory were each run on three plates, CD8 naive on two plates, and CD8 memory on one plate. Different laboratories and diverse techniques were used to prepare libraries and sequence TCR repertoires, to increase sequencing depth and limit assay-specific biases. The study deeply sequenced blood TCR repertoires of about five healthy adults to estimate repertoire size and the extent of clonotype sharing between individuals. Each donor's leukapheresis produced roughly between roughly 0.85 and 9.5 billion PBMCs. Here is what the overall study found, with its caveats: Incomplete sequencing was indicated by rarefaction of sorted-subset datasets, despite the large sequencing depth. Sampling was restricted to blood, and TCR repertoires in tissue are likely to differ from TCR repertoires in blood. Larger estimated clonotype richness was generally found for naive subsets than for memory subsets. Based on pairwise subsampling, the degree of clonotype sharing among donors was expected to be affected by sequencing depth. Sharing across a handful of donors was observed for 5% to 6.5% of naive CD4, under 4% of naive CD8, roughly 2.3% of memory CD4, and 0.4% of memory CD8 clonotypes. Compared with non-shared clonotypes, the clonotypes found in all four sorted-subset donors had higher generation probabilities. The small number of donors limited the genetic and exposure-history diversity represented.

Donors were healthy HIV-negative adults with no recently reported acute infections or vaccinations. Every donor was a Caucasian adult residing in Nashville, Tennessee, USA. CD8 memory samples were composed of magnetically selected CD45RO+ cells combined with CCR7-negative CD45RA+ effector memory (TemRA) cells. Blood was collected by leukapheresis, and PBMCs were isolated by Ficoll-Histopaque density gradient centrifugation and then cryopreserved in liquid nitrogen vapor phase. Analytical flow cytometry was used to check the purity and quantity of each magnetically sorted T cell population. From each sorted fraction, genomic DNA was isolated and quantified by UV absorbance on a Nanodrop 2000c. Using the deep immunoSEQ assay, multiplex PCR amplified TCR CDR3 regions from genomic DNA. For each cell subset, the extracted genomic DNA was distributed evenly across all wells of several immunoSEQ 96-well plates, and each plate served as one replicate. For sorted subsets, approximately 210 ng of genomic DNA, equivalent to 30,000 or so T cell genomes, went into each replicate PCR. Purified libraries were quantified with a Qubit 3.0 fluorometer, sized on a Bioanalyzer 2100, and re-quantified with the KAPA Library Quantification kit. Every immunoSEQ 96-well plate was sequenced on a separate single-read 150-cycle Illumina NextSeq 550 flow cell. Per the authors' processing: The immunoSEQ output contained only junctional sequences without quality scores, so filtering could not match that applied to full-length reads. Sequences were annotated with PyIR, a Python wrapper for IgBLAST v1.9, using IMGT germline references to assign V/J genes and CDR3. Reads were removed for weak V/J assignments (E-value above 1e-6), missing CDR3, stop codons, out-of-frame junctions, or ambiguous translated residues. V3J clonotypes were defined by identical inferred V gene, J gene, and CDR3 amino acid sequence. The percentage overlap between two repertoires was calculated by dividing the number of shared unique clonotypes by the size of the smaller repertoire. Richness of each repertoire was evaluated using RTK rarefaction, the Chao1 estimator, and Recon v2.1 estimates of unobserved clonotypes. Generation probabilities were computed with OLGA for all TCRbeta clonotypes obtained by the gDNA method from a handful of donors. What TCRdb holds here is the immuneACCESS table cut down to in-frame rearrangements. Part of the clones is not present; checked against another copy, under half of the missing clones reflect an unresolved V gene, and the others are unexplained. V and J calls and clone size are given by that table; D and trimming were obtained from the DNA. In this sample the table shows about 690,000 clones, 90% of which occur a single time. The ten biggest clones cover 30% to 40% of the sample.

As encoded in the germline V gene, CDR1 is MDHEN while CDR2 is SYDVKM. The CDR3 runs 16 amino acids, cysteine and phenylalanine included. Left in the record is the CDR3 DNA by itself, 48 bases read in frame from the first base. The junction carries 18 bases between V and J, which are trimmed by 6 bases and 3 bases respectively. Of note for this clone: Which antigen it targets is not known. No base quality information exists; no much larger clone differs at one position.

The rearranged chain carries TRBV28 and TRBJ1-5; the D gene lacks a confident call. Sequencing was carried out using memory CD8+ T cells from PBMCs. The sample's cell subset or site label, in plain terms: CD45RO+ cells pooled with CCR7-negative TemRA cells. This TCR was sampled from a man younger than 35 in good health. Some clones in this sample may be carry-over from other donors' samples. The DNA sequence reads TGTGCCAGCAGATTCAGGTTGTGGTCGGACAATCAGCCCCAGCATTTT. Its translation is CASRFRLWSDNQPQHF.